The 13 T cell receptor beta chains below were found in one sample sequenced in a study (TCRdb year 2016). To prepare the library, RT-PCR was applied. The sequencing machine was an Illumina MiSeq. TCRdb itself trimmed the public reads at Q25 with fastp, ran MiXCR and retained productive beta chains. Each CDR3 protein appears once, grouped with its most common genes and DNA. The table for this sample lists about 680,000 distinct CDR3 sequences; 11% to 15% of them were counted only once. The ten biggest clones cover 3.6% of the sample. Sequencing was done on a sample of memory CD4+ T cells from blood. The receptor source for this set is a female donor in good health, serving as a healthy control.

The chain recombines TRBV27 with TRBJ2-1; 8 bases agree with TRBD2. The CDR3 has 15 amino acids. The germline CDR1 and CDR2 sequences are MNHEY and SMNVEV (reference sequence). V lost 5 bases to trimming and J lost 7 bases; unmatched junction nucleotides: 10. Here the CDR3 DNA reads TGTGCCAGCAGTGCTCCCTCGGGGGGGCGGAATGAGCAGTTCTTC. Residues: CASSAPSGGRNEQFF.

The chain combines TRBV20-1 with TRBJ1-6; D uncertain. V shed 3 bases and J shed 10 bases, with 13 bases lying between them. Germline CDR1 and CDR2: DFQATT and SNEGSKA (reference sequence). The length of the CDR3 is 13 residues. As DNA, the CDR3 is TGCAGTGCTAGCTTTGGAGGGTGGTCACCCCTCCACTTT. Amino acid sequence: CSASFGGWSPLHF.

The chain recombines TRBV24-1 with TRBJ1-2; no definite D call. Germline assignment: CDR1 KGHDR and CDR2 SFDVKD. This CDR3 has 14 amino acids. Trimming took 4 bases from V and 0 from J, leaving 8 bases between them. The CDR3 DNA is TGTGCCACCAGTGAGGCAGCCTCTAACTATGGCTACACCTTC. Encoded protein: CATSEAASNYGYTF.

This clonotype was recorded at least ten times. V is TRBV6-2 or TRBV6-3 and J is TRBJ2-2; D is unclear. Trimming cost V 4 bases and J 5 bases, with 17 bases left between them. There are 16 residues in the CDR3. The germline V gene encodes CDR1 MNHEY and CDR2 SVGEGT. The CDR3: CASSSPAGSYTGELFF. DNA of the CDR3: TGTGCCAGCAGTTCCCCAGCAGGAAGCTATACCGGGGAGCTGTTTTTT.

This clonotype was detected many times. This rearrangement joins TRBV6-5 to TRBJ1-6; 10 nucleotides match TRBD1. This CDR3 has 15 residues. V shed 0 bases and J 8 bases; nucleotides not matched to a gene: 1. The germline CDR1 and CDR2 sequences are MNHEY and SVGAGI. This chain's CDR3 is CASSYSGTGDSPLHF. CDR3 DNA sequence: TGTGCCAGCAGTTACTCGGGGACAGGGGATTCACCCCTCCACTTT.

This clonotype has only a few counts. This sequence may be a read error, since a much larger clone differs from it by one base. The rearrangement links TRBV20-1 to TRBJ1-1; 9 bases fit TRBD1. The J segment lost 1 base and the V segment lost 6 bases, leaving 12 bases of the junction unmatched. The germline gives CDR1 DFQATT, CDR2 SNEGSKA (reference sequence). CDR3 size: 16 residues. CDR3 region: CSAPLGDRVSNTEAFF. In nucleotides, the CDR3 is TGCAGTGCCCCACTAGGGGACAGGGTATCGAACACTGAAGCTTTCTTT.

The rearrangement joins TRBV28 to TRBJ2-1; 8 bases align to TRBD1. CDR1 MDHEN and CDR2 SYDVKM come from the germline V gene. After removal of 6 bases from V and 6 bases from J, the junction contained 10 bases not matched to a gene. The CDR3 is 15 residues long. This CDR3 is CASRLAGGVVNEQFF. CDR3 in DNA: TGTGCCAGCAGGCTAGCAGGGGGCGTCGTCAATGAGCAGTTCTTC.

Note on this clonotype: At one of its ends the junction is not consistent with the germline gene, which may arise from a read error. The CDR3 DNA reads as TGTGGCAGTAGTACCGTCGCCAGGGCGAGCAATCAGCCCCAGCATTTT. The encoded protein is CGSSTVARASNQPQHF. The V and J genes are TRBV19 and TRBJ1-5; possibly TRBD1 for D (5 bases). Per the germline V gene, CDR1 is LNHDA and CDR2 is SQIVND (reference sequence). The CDR3 contains 16 residues.

This clonotype was detected a few times. The chain links TRBV7-9 to TRBJ1-2, with TRBD1 matching over 10 bases. The CDR3 covers 15 residues. Germline V gene data show CDR1 as SEHNR and CDR2 as FQNEAQ (reference sequence). V lost 5 bases and J lost 5; bases outside the gene matches: 8. The CDR3 protein is CASSRDRGTGYGYTF. The CDR3, as DNA: TGTGCCAGCAGCCGGGACAGGGGTACGGGGTATGGCTACACCTTC.

This clonotype came up a few times. The chain carries TRBV28 and TRBJ2-7; the D gene is possibly TRBD2 (6 bases). Trimming removed 1 base from V and 6 bases from J, with 10 bases in between. Germline CDR1 is MDHEN and CDR2 is SYDVKM. CDR3 length: 13 amino acids. The CDR3, as DNA: TGTGCCAGCAGTTTATTGGGGCGGGGCGAGCAGTACTTC. Amino acid sequence: CASSLLGRGEQYF.

A few counts support this clonotype. V gene TRBV11-2 combines with J gene TRBJ2-7, with D possibly TRBD1 on 5 matching bases. Trimming took off 5 bases at V and 3 bases at J, with 14 bases between the two ends. Germline assignment: CDR1 SGHAT and CDR2 FQNNGV. The CDR3 extends over 14 amino acids. The CDR3 is CASSPNRDSYEQYF. CDR3 coding DNA: TGTGCCAGCAGCCCTAACCGAGACAGCTACGAGCAGTACTTC.

This clonotype was observed at least ten times. The CDR3 loop is CSAREKQFVAYGYTF. The CDR3 DNA is TGCAGTGCTAGGGAGAAACAGTTTGTGGCCTATGGCTACACCTTC. The chain joins TRBV20-1 to TRBJ1-2, with D unresolved. Germline assignment: CDR1 DFQATT and CDR2 SNEGSKA (reference sequence). V lost 3 bases, J lost 4 bases, and 18 bases lay in between. The CDR3 loop spans 15 amino acids.

This rearrangement joins TRBV12-3 or TRBV12-4 to TRBJ1-5, with D possibly TRBD1 on 5 matching bases. This CDR3 has 16 residues. V was pared by 6 bases and J by 3 bases, with 18 bases between. The chain's CDR3 is CASSLDKHGINQPQHF. The CDR3 DNA is TGTGCCAGCAGCCTGGACAAGCACGGCATCAATCAGCCCCAGCATTTT.